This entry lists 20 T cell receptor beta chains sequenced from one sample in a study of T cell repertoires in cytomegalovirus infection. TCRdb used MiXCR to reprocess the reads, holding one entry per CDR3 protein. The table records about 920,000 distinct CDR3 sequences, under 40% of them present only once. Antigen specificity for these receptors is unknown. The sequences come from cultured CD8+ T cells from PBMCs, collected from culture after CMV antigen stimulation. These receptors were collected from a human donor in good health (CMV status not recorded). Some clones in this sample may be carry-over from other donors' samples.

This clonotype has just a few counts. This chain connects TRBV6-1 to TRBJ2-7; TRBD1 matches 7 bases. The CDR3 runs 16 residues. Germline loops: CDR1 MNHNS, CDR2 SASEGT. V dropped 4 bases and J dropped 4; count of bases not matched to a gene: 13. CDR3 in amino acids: CASSADRQGRGYEQYF. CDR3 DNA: TGTGCCAGCAGTGCAGATAGACAGGGAAGAGGATACGAGCAGTACTTC.

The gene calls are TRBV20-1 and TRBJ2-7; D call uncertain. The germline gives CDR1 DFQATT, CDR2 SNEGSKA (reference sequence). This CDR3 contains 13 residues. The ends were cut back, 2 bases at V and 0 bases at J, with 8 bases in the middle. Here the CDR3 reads CSARSGDSYEQYV. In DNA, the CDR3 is TGCAGTGCTAGAAGTGGGGACTCCTACGAGCAGTACGTC.

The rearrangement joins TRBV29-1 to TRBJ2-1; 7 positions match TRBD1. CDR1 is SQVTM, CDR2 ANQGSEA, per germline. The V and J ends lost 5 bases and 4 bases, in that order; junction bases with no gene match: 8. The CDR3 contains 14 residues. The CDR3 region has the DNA TGCAGCGTTCCGACAGGGTTGGAATACAATGAGCAGTTCTTC. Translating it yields CSVPTGLEYNEQFF.

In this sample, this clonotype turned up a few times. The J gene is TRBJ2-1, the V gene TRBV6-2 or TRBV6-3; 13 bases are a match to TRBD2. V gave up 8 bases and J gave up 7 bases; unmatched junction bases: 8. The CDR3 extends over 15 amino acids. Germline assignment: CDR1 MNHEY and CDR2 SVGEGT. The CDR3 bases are TGTGCCAGCCGCCCCCCGGGACTAGCGGGAAATGAGCAGTTCTTC. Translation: CASRPPGLAGNEQFF.

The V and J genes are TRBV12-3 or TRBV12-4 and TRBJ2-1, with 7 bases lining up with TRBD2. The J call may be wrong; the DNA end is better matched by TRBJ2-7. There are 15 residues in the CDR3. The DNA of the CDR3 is TGTGCCAGCAGTTTCGAGCGGGACCCCTACAATGAGCAGTACTTC. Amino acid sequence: CASSFERDPYNEQYF.

CDR3 nucleotide sequence: TGTGCCAGCAGCCAAGTGGGACAGGGAATAAAGACCCAGTACTTC. Encoded protein: CASSQVGQGIKTQYF. This rearrangement joins TRBV3-1 to TRBJ2-5, with TRBD1 matching over 9 bases. CDR3 length: 15 residues. CDR1 is LGHDT and CDR2 is YNNKEL in the germline V gene (reference sequence). After removal of 1 base from V and 6 bases from J, the junction contained 6 bases not matched to a gene.

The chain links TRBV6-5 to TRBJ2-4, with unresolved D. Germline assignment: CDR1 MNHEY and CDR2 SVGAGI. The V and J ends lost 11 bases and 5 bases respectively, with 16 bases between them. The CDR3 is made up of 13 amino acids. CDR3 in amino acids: CAVFNRAENIQYF. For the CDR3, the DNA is TGTGCCGTCTTTAACCGCGCCGAAAACATTCAGTACTTC.

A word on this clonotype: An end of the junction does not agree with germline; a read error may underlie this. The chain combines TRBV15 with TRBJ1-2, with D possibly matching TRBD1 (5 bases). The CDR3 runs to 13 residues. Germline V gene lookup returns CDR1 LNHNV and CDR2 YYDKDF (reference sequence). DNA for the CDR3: TGTGTCACCAGCAGAATAGGCAGGGATGGCTACACCTTC. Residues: CVTSRIGRDGYTF.

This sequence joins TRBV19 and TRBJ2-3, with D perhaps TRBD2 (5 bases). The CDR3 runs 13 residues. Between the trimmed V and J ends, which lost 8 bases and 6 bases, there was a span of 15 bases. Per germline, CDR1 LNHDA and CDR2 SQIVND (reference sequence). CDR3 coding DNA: TGTGCCAGTTCAGTGTGGTCTAGCGATACGCAGTATTTT. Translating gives CASSVWSSDTQYF.

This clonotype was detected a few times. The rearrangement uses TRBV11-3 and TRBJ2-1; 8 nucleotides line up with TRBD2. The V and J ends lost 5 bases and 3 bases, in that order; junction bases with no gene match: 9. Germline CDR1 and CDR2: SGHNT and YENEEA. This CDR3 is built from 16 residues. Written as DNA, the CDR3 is TGTGCCAGCAGCCCGAGAAGGGCGGGGGGCTACAATGAGCAGTTCTTC. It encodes CASSPRRAGGYNEQFF.

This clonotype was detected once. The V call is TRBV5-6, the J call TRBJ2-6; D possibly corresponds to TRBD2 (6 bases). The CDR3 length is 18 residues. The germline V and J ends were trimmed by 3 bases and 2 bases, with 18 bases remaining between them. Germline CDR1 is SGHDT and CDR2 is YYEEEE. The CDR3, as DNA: TGTGCCAGCAGCTACAATTGGATTTCGGGGGCTGGGGCCAACGTCCTGACTTTC. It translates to CASSYNWISGAGANVLTF.

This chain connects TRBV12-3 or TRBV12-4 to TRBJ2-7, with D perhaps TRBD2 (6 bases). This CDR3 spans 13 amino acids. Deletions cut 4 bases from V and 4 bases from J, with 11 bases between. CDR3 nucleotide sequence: TGTGCCAGCAGTTCCGCCGCGGGATACGAGCAGTACTTC. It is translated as CASSSAAGYEQYF.

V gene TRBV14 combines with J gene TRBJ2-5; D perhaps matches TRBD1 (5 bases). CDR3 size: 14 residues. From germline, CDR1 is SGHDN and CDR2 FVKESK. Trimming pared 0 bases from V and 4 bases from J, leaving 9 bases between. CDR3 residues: CASSQEGVGETQYF. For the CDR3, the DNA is TGTGCCAGCAGCCAAGAAGGGGTGGGAGAGACCCAGTACTTC.

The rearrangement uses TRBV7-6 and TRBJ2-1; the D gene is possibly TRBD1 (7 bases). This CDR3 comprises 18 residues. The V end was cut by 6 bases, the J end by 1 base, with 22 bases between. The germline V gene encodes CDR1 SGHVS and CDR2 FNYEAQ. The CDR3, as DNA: TGTGCCAGCAGTTCAGCGTGGGCAGGGGGGAAATCCTACAATGAGCAGTTCTTC. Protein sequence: CASSSAWAGGKSYNEQFF.

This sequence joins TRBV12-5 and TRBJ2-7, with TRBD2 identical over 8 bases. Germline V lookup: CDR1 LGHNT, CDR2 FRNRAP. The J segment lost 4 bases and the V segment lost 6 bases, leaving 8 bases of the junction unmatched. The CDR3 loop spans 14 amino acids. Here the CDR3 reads CASGIRGGGYEQYF. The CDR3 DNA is TGTGCTAGTGGGATAAGGGGCGGGGGGTACGAGCAGTACTTC.

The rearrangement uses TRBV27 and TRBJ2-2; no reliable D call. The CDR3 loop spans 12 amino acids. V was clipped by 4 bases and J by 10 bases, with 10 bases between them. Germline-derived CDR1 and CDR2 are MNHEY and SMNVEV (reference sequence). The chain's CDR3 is CASSSTGVELFF. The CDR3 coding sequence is TGTGCCAGCAGTTCGACCGGAGTGGAGCTGTTTTTT.

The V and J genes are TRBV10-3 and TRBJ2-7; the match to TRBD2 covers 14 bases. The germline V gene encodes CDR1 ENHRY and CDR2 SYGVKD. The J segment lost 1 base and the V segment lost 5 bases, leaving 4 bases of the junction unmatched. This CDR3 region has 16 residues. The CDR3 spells CAISRRTSGGSYEQYF. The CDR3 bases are TGTGCCATCAGTCGTCGGACTAGCGGGGGGTCCTACGAGCAGTACTTC.

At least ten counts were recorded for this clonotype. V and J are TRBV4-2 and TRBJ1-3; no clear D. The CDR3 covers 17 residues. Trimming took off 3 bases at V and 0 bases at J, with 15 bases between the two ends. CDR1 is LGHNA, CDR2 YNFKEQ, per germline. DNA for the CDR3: TGTGCCAGCAGCCAGCAGTTAAAACCTTACTCTGGAAACACCATATATTTT. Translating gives CASSQQLKPYSGNTIYF.

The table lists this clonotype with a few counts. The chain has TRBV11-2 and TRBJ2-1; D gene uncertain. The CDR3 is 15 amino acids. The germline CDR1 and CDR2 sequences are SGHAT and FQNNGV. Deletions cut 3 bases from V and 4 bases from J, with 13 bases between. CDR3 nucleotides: TGTGCCAGCAGCTTGGGGATCGGAACTTACAATGAGCAGTTCTTC. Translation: CASSLGIGTYNEQFF.

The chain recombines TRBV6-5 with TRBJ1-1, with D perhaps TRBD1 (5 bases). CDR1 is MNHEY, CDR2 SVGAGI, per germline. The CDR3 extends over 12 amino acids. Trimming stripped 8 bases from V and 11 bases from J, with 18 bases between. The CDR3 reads CASGGTGPQAFF. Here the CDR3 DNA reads TGTGCCAGCGGGGGGACGGGGCCACAGGCTTTCTTT.